Listed here is a single TCR beta chain. This clonotype was counted many times. The antigen this receptor binds is unknown. The sample holds no much larger clone one base away, and base qualities are not on file. A distance of 8 bases separates the germline ends of V and J, which lose 5 bases and 2 bases respectively. The germline V gene encodes CDR1 SGHRS and CDR2 YFSETQ. From the cysteine through the phenylalanine, the CDR3 covers 13 amino acids. Kept here is only the CDR3 DNA, which spans 39 bases and is read in frame from base 1. The data derive from a study of T cells in Graves' hyperthyroidism and ophthalmopathy (dated by TCRdb to the late 2010s). Regarding the study in general: Peripheral blood samples were taken at initial diagnosis, before any treatment was given. For training and testing, the 100 or so patients in the discovery cohort were randomly divided in a 7:3 ratio. The paper reports TCR Vbeta CDR3 sequencing of fewer than 150 peripheral blood samples: approximately 43 ophthalmopathy, under 80 hyperthyroidism and around 17 progressor patients. To identify TCR V-J signatures that set the groups apart, the researchers used a discovery cohort of 90 to 100 patients, made up of around 42 with Graves' ophthalmopathy and 55 to 65 with stable Graves' hyperthyroidism. An independent validation cohort of under 20 hyperthyroidism patients and approximately 15 patients who later progressed to ophthalmopathy tested prospective prediction of ophthalmopathy. In several Graves' hyperthyroidism patients, the study also compared T-cell repertoires from thyroid tissue with T-cell repertoires from blood. After blood sampling, hyperthyroidism patients were treated with methimazole at a starting dose of 30 mg daily, and ophthalmopathy patients were treated with high-dose intravenous methylprednisolone.

What the work shows at the level of the full study, not this receptor alone: In validation, the model predicted progression to ophthalmopathy with around 71% sensitivity and 72.22% specificity, a median of about 6 months before onset. Sample size was not statistically predetermined, and investigators were not blinded to group allocation. Ophthalmopathy was separated from stable hyperthyroidism by a 13 V-J signature model, with 85% to 90% sensitivity and about 81% specificity obtained in cross-validation and 80%/75% obtained in testing. Blood samples also contained most of the expanded thyroid clonotypes (frequency above 0.001), which suggests that blood repertoires may reflect thyroid immune responses.

TCR beta CDR3 regions were amplified from RNA transcripts. The first round of RT-PCR for the TCR CDR3 was performed with the HTBI primer set and the Qiagen OneStep RT-PCR kit. Libraries were constructed in a second round of multiplex PCR, after which size selection and purification were performed. Libraries were sequenced paired-end with 100 bp reads on an Illumina HiSeq2000. The original methods were these. Raw data were processed with SOAPnuke, discarding reads with adapters, uncalled bases, mean Phred below 15, or no exact constant-primer or identifier match. COPE v1.2.5 was used to merge the high-quality paired reads, and each unique nucleotide sequence was defined as a clonotype. Clonotypes were aligned to IMGT TRBV, TRBD and TRBJ reference segments using MiTCR v1.1. Analysis was restricted to V-J combinations with a frequency above 0.0001, which covered 99% to 99.2% of repertoires. A TCS score was defined as the ratio between F50 (clonal expansion) and ExV (chaos), using BLOSUM62-based TCRdist between CDR3 peptides within each V-J. Welch's t-statistics and random forest reduced around 520 V-J features to 13, which were used in a naive Bayes classifier (R e1071). Using fastp trimming at Q25 and MiXCR clonotype assembly, TCRdb reanalyzed the public sequencing data and kept in-frame beta chains. A single entry per CDR3 protein holds the most common genes and DNA from its merged rows. The authors' filters were not applied to this entry. The sample yields about 690,000 distinct CDR3 sequences; roughly a sixth were counted once. The ten most abundant clones make up roughly 16% of the sample.

Stable Graves' hyperthyroidism was defined as no progression to ophthalmopathy during 18 months of follow-up. The hyperthyroidism patients were between 18 and 65 years old and newly diagnosed, with a disease duration of less than 2 months. The study excluded patients with uncontrolled infections, other autoimmune diseases, pregnancy or lactation. Diagnoses were established on the basis of clinical symptoms, serum thyroxine and TRAb, thyroid ultrasound, and orbital computed tomography. Ficoll-Paque density gradient centrifugation was used to isolate PBMCs from 10 ml of fresh peripheral blood. Total RNA was extracted using Trizol reagent, and RNA quality was assessed on an Agilent 2100 Bioanalyzer.

In this chain, TRBV5-1 is recombined with TRBJ1-3, with a weak D call of TRBD1 (5 bases match). This clonotype originated in a man between 45 and 60 years old with Graves' hyperthyroidism. Sequenced input: blood. At the DNA level, the sequence is TGCGCCAGCAGGACGGACACTGGAAACACCATATATTTT. Its protein is CASRTDTGNTIYF.